The next 22 T cell receptor beta chains were all read from a single sample in a study of blood T cell repertoires in COVID-19. This table comes from immunoSEQ multiplex PCR, and its TCRdb copy is limited to in-frame clones, with some not included. The data hold about 110,000 clones, with about 80% observed a single time. Material for sequencing was peripheral blood. The receptors come from a woman in her sixties or seventies with acute or convalescent COVID-19.

The V call is TRBV19, the J call TRBJ2-2; D possibly corresponds to TRBD1 (5 bases). V lost 2 bases and J lost 0, with 10 bases in between. CDR3 size: 16 residues. CDR1 and CDR2 (germline): LNHDA, SQIVND (reference sequence). The CDR3 spells CASSIRGRPNTGELFF. The CDR3 DNA reads as TGTGCCAGTAGTATAAGGGGTCGGCCGAACACCGGGGAGCTGTTTTTT.

This clone came up a few times. The chain's CDR3 is CASRRDSNYGYTF. DNA for the CDR3: TGTGCCAGTAGAAGGGACAGTAACTATGGCTACACCTTC. The V call is TRBV19, the J call TRBJ1-2; 7 bases map to TRBD1. CDR3 length: 13 amino acids. The V and J ends lost 6 bases and 1 base, in that order; junction bases with no gene match: 2. Germline CDR1 and CDR2: LNHDA and SQIVND (reference sequence).

The genes are TRBV20-1 and TRBJ1-2, with no clear D. Germline V lookup: CDR1 DFQATT, CDR2 SNEGSKA (reference sequence). V dropped 5 bases and J dropped 4 bases, with 5 bases sitting between them. The CDR3 contains 10 residues. The CDR3 sequence: CSAPSYGYTF. The CDR3 DNA reads as TGCAGTGCTCCCAGCTATGGCTACACCTTC.

V is TRBV7-3 and J is TRBJ2-7, with TRBD1 as a possible D gene (5 bases). The V and J ends lost 2 bases and 1 base respectively, with 12 bases between them. CDR1 is SGHTA, CDR2 FQGTGA, per germline. The CDR3 is 15 amino acids. CDR3 loop: CASSLGAGLSYEQYF. The CDR3 DNA follows: TGTGCCAGCAGCTTAGGGGCAGGCTTATCCTACGAGCAGTACTTC.

CDR3 sequence reads: CATSEGEGRQYF. The DNA for the CDR3 is TGTGCCACCAGTGAGGGGGAGGGTAGGCAGTATTTT. The chain carries TRBV24-1 and TRBJ2-3, with 7 positions matching TRBD2. Germline loops: CDR1 KGHDR, CDR2 SFDVKD. The V segment lost 4 bases and the J segment 11 bases; nucleotides outside the gene matches: 5. The CDR3 is 12 residues long.

This chain uses TRBV6-1 with TRBJ1-2; TRBD1 agrees at 10 bases. With V trimmed by 7 bases and J by 8 bases, 7 bases remained unmatched. This CDR3 comprises 13 residues. From germline, CDR1 is MNHNS and CDR2 SASEGT. CDR3 loop: CASKEDRGQGYTF. In DNA, the CDR3 is TGTGCCAGCAAAGAAGACAGGGGGCAGGGCTACACCTTC.

The gene calls are TRBV7-2 and TRBJ2-2, with 7 positions matching TRBD1. CDR3 length: 16 residues. Looked up from germline, CDR1 is SGHTA and CDR2 is FQGNSA. V gave up 5 bases and J gave up 0 bases; unmatched junction bases: 6. CDR3 DNA: TGTGCCAGCAGCACCCGACAGGGATCGAACACCGGGGAGCTGTTTTTT. Translating gives CASSTRQGSNTGELFF. Variable domain in full (rest from reference TRBV7-2 and TRBJ2-2): GAGVSQSPSNKVTEKGKDVELRCDPISGHTALYWYRQSLGQGLEFLIYFQGNSAPDKSGLPSDRFSAERTGGSVSTLTIQRTQQEDSAVYLCASSTRQGSNTGELFFGEGSRLTVL.

The gene calls are TRBV10-1 and TRBJ2-7; 7 nucleotides agree with TRBD1. The CDR3 is 14 residues long. Looked up from germline, CDR1 is WNHNN and CDR2 is SYGVQD (reference sequence). Trimming cost V 6 bases and J 4 bases; bases outside gene matches: 9. In DNA form, the CDR3 reads TGCGCCAGCAGCCCCGGAGGACAGGATTACGAGCAGTACGTC. Translation gives CASSPGGQDYEQYV.

The chain combines TRBV6-5 with TRBJ1-1; 9 positions match TRBD1. CDR1 is MNHEY and CDR2 is SVGAGI in the germline V gene. V dropped 6 bases and J dropped 6; count of bases not matched to a gene: 8. CDR3 length equals 14 residues. The CDR3 is CASSPDRDRAEAFF. The CDR3 DNA reads as TGTGCCAGCAGCCCAGACCGGGACAGGGCTGAAGCTTTCTTT.

The rearrangement joins TRBV28 to TRBJ1-3; tentative D call: TRBD1 (5 bases). CDR3 length equals 16 residues. V was shortened by 6 bases and J by 1 base, with 16 bases between the two germline ends. CDR1 is MDHEN and CDR2 is SYDVKM in the germline V gene. The CDR3 coding sequence is TGTGCCAGCAGCTCGGGCGGGGGATCATCTGGAAACACCATATATTTT. Its translation: CASSSGGGSSGNTIYF. Full variable domain (remainder filled in from reference TRBV28 and TRBJ1-3): DVKVTQSSRYLVKRTGEKVFLECVQDMDHENMFWYRQDPGLGLRLIYFSYDVKMKEKGDIPEGYSVSREKKERFSLILESASTNQTSMYLCASSSGGGSSGNTIYFGEGSWLTVV.

The chain combines TRBV7-2 with TRBJ2-1, with 11 bases matching TRBD1. J lost 0 bases, V lost 4 bases, and 2 bases had no gene match. This CDR3 region has 16 residues. CDR1 SGHTA and CDR2 FQGNSA come from the germline V gene. Here the CDR3 DNA reads TGTGCCAGCAGCTCGGACAGGGGGCTCTCCTACAATGAGCAGTTCTTC. It yields the protein CASSSDRGLSYNEQFF. Full variable domain (missing parts from reference TRBV7-2 and TRBJ2-1): GAGVSQSPSNKVTEKGKDVELRCDPISGHTALYWYRQSLGQGLEFLIYFQGNSAPDKSGLPSDRFSAERTGGSVSTLTIQRTQQEDSAVYLCASSSDRGLSYNEQFFGPGTRLTVL.

This sequence joins TRBV28 and TRBJ2-3; D is possibly TRBD2 (5 bases). V dropped 6 bases and J dropped 2 bases, with 15 bases sitting between them. This CDR3 has 15 residues. Per the germline V gene, CDR1 is MDHEN and CDR2 is SYDVKM. The CDR3 reads CASSLAKRNTDTQYF. CDR3 nucleotide sequence: TGTGCCAGCAGCCTGGCAAAGCGGAACACAGATACGCAGTATTTT.

The V and J genes are TRBV10-3 and TRBJ1-5; 8 bases map to TRBD1. This CDR3 comprises 15 residues. Germline CDR1 reads ENHRY; CDR2 reads SYGVKD. Trimming took 3 bases from V and 2 from J; bases not matched to a gene: 3. The CDR3 sequence: CAISDPGGGNQPQHF. The CDR3 DNA reads as TGTGCCATCAGTGACCCAGGGGGCGGCAATCAGCCCCAGCATTTT.

This clone was observed once. The CDR3 sequence is CASSRGTGGDYGYTF. CDR3 in DNA: TGTGCCAGCAGTCGGGGGACAGGGGGGGACTATGGCTACACCTTC. V usage is TRBV28 and J usage is TRBJ1-2; TRBD1 aligns across 11 bases. With V trimmed by 5 bases and J by 3 bases, 5 bases remained unmatched. There are 15 residues in the CDR3. From germline, CDR1 is MDHEN and CDR2 SYDVKM.

The genes are TRBV4-1 and TRBJ2-1, with TRBD2 matching 10 bases. Germline CDR1 reads MGHRA; CDR2 reads YSYEKL. The CDR3 spans 17 residues. V dropped 5 bases and J dropped 0; count of bases not matched to a gene: 7. The CDR3 bases are TGCGCCAGCAGCAGCGGACTAGCGGTGAGCTCCTACAATGAGCAGTTCTTC. Translation: CASSSGLAVSSYNEQFF.

V gene TRBV28 combines with J gene TRBJ1-5, with D hard to call. The germline V and J ends were trimmed by 7 bases and 4 bases, with 26 bases remaining between them. CDR3 length: 18 residues. CDR1 is MDHEN and CDR2 is SYDVKM in the germline V gene. The CDR3: CASTILGGPGWSNQPQHF. The CDR3 DNA follows: TGTGCCAGCACCATACTAGGTGGGCCGGGGTGGAGTAATCAGCCCCAGCATTTT.

The chain combines TRBV24-1 with TRBJ1-4; weak D call: TRBD1 (5 bases). V lost 9 bases and J 5 bases, leaving 12 bases between the germline ends. The CDR3 consists of 13 residues. CDR1 and CDR2 (germline): KGHDR, SFDVKD. CDR3 sequence reads: CATQGANNEKLFF. The DNA of the CDR3 is TGTGCCACCCAGGGTGCTAACAATGAAAAACTGTTTTTT.

The genes are TRBV29-1 and TRBJ2-1; possibly TRBD2 for D (5 bases). Germline assignment: CDR1 SQVTM and CDR2 ANQGSEA. The ends were cut back, 3 bases at V and 4 bases at J, with 16 bases in the middle. The CDR3 totals 15 residues. CDR3 protein: CSVEALASGYNEQFF. As DNA, the CDR3 is TGCAGCGTTGAGGCGCTAGCCTCGGGTTACAATGAGCAGTTCTTC.

This chain links TRBV5-1 with TRBJ2-3; 7 bases fit TRBD2. This CDR3 is 14 amino acids long. V lost 4 bases, J lost 6 bases, and 8 bases stayed unmatched. Germline-derived CDR1 and CDR2 are SGHRS and YFSETQ. The CDR3 DNA is TGCGCCAGCAGCCCCCGGACTAGTATGGATACGCAGTATTTT. Its protein is CASSPRTSMDTQYF.

V and J are TRBV19 and TRBJ2-1; 11 positions match TRBD2. CDR1 and CDR2 (germline): LNHDA, SQIVND (reference sequence). Trimming at V came to 4 bases and at J to 3 bases, leaving 2 bases not matched to a gene. The CDR3 loop spans 15 amino acids. DNA of the CDR3: TGTGCCAGTAGTAGGACTAGCGGGTTCTACAATGAGCAGTTCTTC. It encodes CASSRTSGFYNEQFF.

V usage is TRBV7-2 and J usage is TRBJ2-3, with 7 bases aligning to TRBD2. CDR3 length: 14 amino acids. Germline V gives CDR1 SGHTA, CDR2 FQGNSA. Losses at the gene ends were 3 bases for V and 7 bases for J; bases not matched to a gene: 7. CDR3 region: CASSLNRGGHTQYF. As DNA, the CDR3 is TGTGCCAGCAGCTTGAATAGGGGAGGGCATACGCAGTATTTT.

The chain has TRBV3-1 (or the pseudogene TRBV3-2) and TRBJ2-7; D possibly corresponds to TRBD2 (5 bases). Trimming took off 4 bases at V and 5 bases at J, with 12 bases between the two ends. There are 13 residues in the CDR3. Germline V gives CDR1 LGHDT, CDR2 YNNKEL (reference sequence). CDR3: CASSRQPGNEQYF. CDR3 nucleotides: TGTGCCAGCAGCCGCCAGCCGGGGAACGAGCAGTACTTC.